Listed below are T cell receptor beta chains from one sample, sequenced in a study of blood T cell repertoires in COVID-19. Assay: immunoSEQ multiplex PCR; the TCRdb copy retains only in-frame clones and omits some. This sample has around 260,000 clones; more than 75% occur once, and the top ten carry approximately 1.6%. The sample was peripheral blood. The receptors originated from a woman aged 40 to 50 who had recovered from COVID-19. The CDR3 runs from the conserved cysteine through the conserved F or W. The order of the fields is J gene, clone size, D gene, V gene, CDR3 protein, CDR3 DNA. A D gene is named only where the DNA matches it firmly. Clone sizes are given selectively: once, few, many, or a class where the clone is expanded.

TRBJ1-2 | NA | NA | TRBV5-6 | CASSLDPGDNYGYTF | TGTGCCAGCAGCTTGGATCCAGGGGACAACTATGGCTACACCTTC
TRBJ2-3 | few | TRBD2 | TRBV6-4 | CASSDSSGGADTQYF | TGTGCCAGCAGTGACTCTAGCGGGGGGGCAGATACGCAGTATTTT
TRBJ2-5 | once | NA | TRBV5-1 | CASSRGPPGVAEETQYF | TGCGCCAGCAGCCGGGGACCTCCCGGGGTAGCGGAAGAGACCCAGTACTTC
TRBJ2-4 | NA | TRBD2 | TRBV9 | CASSVDGGNIQYF | TGTGCCAGCAGCGTAGACGGGGGGAACATTCAGTACTTC
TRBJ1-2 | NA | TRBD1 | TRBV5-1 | CASSTGQGYYGYTF | TGCGCCAGCAGCACTGGACAGGGTTACTATGGCTACACCTTC
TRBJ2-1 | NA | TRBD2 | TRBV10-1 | CASSETSGGLMNEQFF | TGCGCCAGCAGTGAGACTAGCGGGGGGCTGATGAATGAGCAGTTCTTC
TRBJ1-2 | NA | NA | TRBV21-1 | CASSFHRAHGYTF | TGTGCCAGCAGCTTTCACAGGGCCCATGGCTACACCTTC
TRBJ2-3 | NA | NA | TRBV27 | CASSLTLASGDTQYF | TGTGCCAGCAGTTTAACGTTAGCGTCGGGAGATACGCAGTATTTT
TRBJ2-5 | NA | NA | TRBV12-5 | CASGSRVFKETQYF | TGTGCTAGTGGTTCCAGGGTATTCAAAGAGACCCAGTACTTC
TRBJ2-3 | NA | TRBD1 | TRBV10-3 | CASTGDRTDTQYF | TGTGCCTCGACAGGGGATCGCACAGATACGCAGTATTTT
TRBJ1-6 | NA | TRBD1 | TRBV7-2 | CASRNSGGRTYNSPLHF | TGTGCCAGCAGAAATTCAGGGGGCAGGACCTATAATTCACCCCTCCACTTT
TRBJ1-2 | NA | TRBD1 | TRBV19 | CASITRDSLYGYTF | TGTGCCAGTATCACCAGGGACAGTTTGTATGGCTACACCTTC
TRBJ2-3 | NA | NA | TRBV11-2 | CASSSQIIFTDTQYF | TGTGCCAGCAGCTCGCAGATAATTTTCACAGATACGCAGTATTTT
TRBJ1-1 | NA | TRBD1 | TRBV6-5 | CATNRGDTEAFF | TGTGCCACAAACAGGGGAGACACTGAAGCTTTCTTT
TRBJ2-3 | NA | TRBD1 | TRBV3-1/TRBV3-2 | CASSPADRGLRATDTQYF | TGTGCCAGCAGCCCGGCCGACAGGGGGCTAAGGGCCACAGATACGCAGTATTTT
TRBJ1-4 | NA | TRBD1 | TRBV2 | CASKSGTGDEKLFF | TGTGCCAGCAAGTCCGGGACAGGGGACGAAAAACTGTTTTTT
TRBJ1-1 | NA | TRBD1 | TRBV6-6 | CASRPVWDRGPGAFF | TGTGCCAGCAGGCCGGTTTGGGACAGGGGCCCGGGAGCTTTCTTT
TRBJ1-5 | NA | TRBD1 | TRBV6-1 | CASSSGTGHQPQHF | TGTGCCAGCAGCTCTGGGACAGGGCATCAGCCCCAGCATTTT
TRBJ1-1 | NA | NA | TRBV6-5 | CASTRAVRGYTEAFF | TGTGCCAGCACTCGTGCCGTGCGGGGATATACTGAAGCTTTCTTT
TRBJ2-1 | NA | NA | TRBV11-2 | CASSPAGRAYNEQFF | TGTGCCAGCAGCCCTGCGGGGAGAGCCTACAATGAGCAGTTCTTC
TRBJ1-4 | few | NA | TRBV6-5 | CASSYSQATNEKLFF | TGTGCCAGCAGTTACTCGCAGGCAACTAATGAAAAACTGTTTTTT
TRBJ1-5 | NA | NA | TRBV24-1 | CATSAGGDDQPQHF | TGTGCCACCAGTGCGGGGGGCGATGATCAGCCCCAGCATTTT
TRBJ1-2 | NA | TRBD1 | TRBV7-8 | CASSPRGAHGYTF | TGTGCCAGCAGCCCCAGGGGGGCCCATGGCTACACCTTC
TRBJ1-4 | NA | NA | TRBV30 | CAWSVGGLKKLFF | TGTGCCTGGAGTGTGGGGGGGCTGAAAAAACTGTTTTTT
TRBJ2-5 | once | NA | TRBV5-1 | CASSFYTSQETQYF | TGCGCCAGCAGCTTTTACACTAGCCAAGAGACCCAGTACTTC
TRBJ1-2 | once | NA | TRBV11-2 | CASSREGRGYTF | TGTGCCAGCAGCCGGGAGGGACGTGGCTACACCTTC
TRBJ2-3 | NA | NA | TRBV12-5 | CAIAHDTQYF | TGTGCTATTGCGCATGATACGCAGTATTTT
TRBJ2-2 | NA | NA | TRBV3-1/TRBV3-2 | CASSPNWRSAGELFF | TGTGCCAGCAGCCCAAATTGGAGGTCCGCCGGGGAGCTGTTTTTT
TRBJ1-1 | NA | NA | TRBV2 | CASSALVAVTEAFF | TGTGCCAGCAGCGCTCTGGTGGCGGTCACTGAAGCTTTCTTT
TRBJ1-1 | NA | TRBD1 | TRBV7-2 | CASSSGGRNTEAFF | TGTGCCAGCAGCTCAGGGGGTAGGAACACTGAAGCTTTCTTT
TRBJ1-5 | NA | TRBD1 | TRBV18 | CASSPGTGVYQPQHF | TGTGCCAGCTCACCAGGGACAGGGGTATATCAGCCCCAGCATTTT
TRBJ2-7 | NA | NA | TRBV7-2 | CASSLDLSDSTSSSYEQYF | TGTGCCAGCAGCTTAGATCTAAGCGATTCGACCTCTAGCTCCTACGAGCAGTACTTC
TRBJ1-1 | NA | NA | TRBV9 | CASSVTRANTEAFF | TGTGCCAGCAGCGTAACCAGGGCGAACACTGAAGCTTTCTTT
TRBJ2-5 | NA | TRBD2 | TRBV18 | CASSPIGLETETQYF | TGTGCCAGCTCACCGATCGGACTAGAGACAGAGACCCAGTACTTC
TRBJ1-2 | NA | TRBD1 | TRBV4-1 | CASRPGQTNYGYTF | TGCGCCAGCAGACCGGGACAGACTAACTATGGCTACACCTTC
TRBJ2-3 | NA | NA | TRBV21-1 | CASSLRCGDRDTDTQYF | TGTGCCAGCAGCCTCCGGTGTGGGGACAGGGACACAGATACGCAGTATTTT
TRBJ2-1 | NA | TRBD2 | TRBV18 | CASSPTAIGAGGPNEQFF | TGTGCCAGCTCACCGACCGCAATAGGAGCGGGGGGGCCAAATGAGCAGTTCTTC
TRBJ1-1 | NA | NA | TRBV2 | CASSVRQSKRSTEAFF | TGTGCCAGCAGTGTACGACAGTCGAAGCGAAGCACTGAAGCTTTCTTT
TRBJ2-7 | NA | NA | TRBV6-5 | CASRGGNSYEQYF | TGTGCCAGCAGGGGGGGAAACTCCTACGAGCAGTACTTC
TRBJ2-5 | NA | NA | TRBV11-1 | CASSLTPFRGQETQYF | TGTGCCAGCAGCCTCACGCCTTTCCGGGGTCAAGAGACCCAGTACTTC
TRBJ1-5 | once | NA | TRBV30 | CAWSAPGGSNQPQHF | TGTGCCTGGAGCGCCCCCGGGGGTAGCAATCAGCCCCAGCATTTT
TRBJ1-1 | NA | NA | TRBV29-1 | CSVYGHRVVDEAFF | TGCAGCGTTTACGGTCACAGGGTAGTTGATGAAGCTTTCTTT